This passage covers 18 T cell receptor beta chains from one sample sequenced in a study of blood T cell repertoires in COVID-19. Produced via immunoSEQ multiplex PCR; TCRdb's table is partial and in-frame only. The data contain roughly 350,000 clones, over 80% of them singletons. The material sequenced was peripheral blood. The receptor source for this set is a woman aged 45-65 years with COVID-19, enrolled during active disease.

This clone was seen a handful of times. V usage is TRBV24-1 and J usage is TRBJ2-7; tentative D call: TRBD1 (6 bases). Germline assignment: CDR1 KGHDR and CDR2 SFDVKD. The V end was cut by 4 bases, the J end by 0 bases, with 9 bases between. The CDR3 contains 14 residues. The CDR3 is CATSERTVSYEQYF. CDR3 nucleotide sequence: TGTGCCACCAGTGAAAGGACAGTCTCCTACGAGCAGTACTTC.

The chain has TRBV18 and TRBJ2-7, with D unresolved. V lost 1 base, J lost 3 bases, and 7 bases lay in between. The length of the CDR3 is 13 residues. Germline V gives CDR1 KGHSH, CDR2 LQKENI. The CDR3 spells CASSPRQIYEQYF. In nucleotides, the CDR3 is TGTGCCAGCTCACCACGGCAAATCTACGAGCAGTACTTC. Based on the CDR3 plus reference TRBV18 and TRBJ2-7, the full variable domain is NAGVMQNPRHLVRRRGQEARLRCSPMKGHSHVYWYRQLPEEGLKFMVYLQKENIIDESGMPKERFSAEFPKEGPSILRIQQVVRGDSAAYFCASSPRQIYEQYFGPGTRLTVT.

The genes are TRBV29-1 and TRBJ1-2; D perhaps matches TRBD1 (6 bases). The CDR3 loop spans 14 amino acids. Germline values: CDR1 SQVTM, CDR2 ANQGSEA. Trimming took off 7 bases at V and 0 bases at J, with 15 bases between the two ends. The chain's CDR3 is CSARGGGTNYGYTF. The CDR3 nucleotides read TGCAGCGCGAGGGGGGGCGGAACTAACTATGGCTACACCTTC.

The chain joins TRBV6-5 to TRBJ1-1, with TRBD1 identical over 9 bases. The CDR3 spans 15 residues. Germline trimming cut 5 bases from V and 4 bases from J; bases unmatched to any gene: 8. Germline loops: CDR1 MNHEY, CDR2 SVGAGI. The CDR3 nucleotides read TGTGCCAGCAGTAGGACCGGGACAGGGACCACTGAAGCTTTCTTT. It codes for CASSRTGTGTTEAFF.

The rearrangement uses TRBV27 and TRBJ2-7, with 7 bases matching TRBD2. The germline V gene encodes CDR1 MNHEY and CDR2 SMNVEV (reference sequence). CDR3 length: 18 residues. The V segment lost 1 base and the J segment 1 base; nucleotides outside the gene matches: 13. CDR3 in DNA: TGTGCCAGCAGTTTATACACCCCCGGTAGCGGGCTTTCCTACGAGCAGTACTTC. Its translation: CASSLYTPGSGLSYEQYF.

The chain combines TRBV6-2 or TRBV6-3 with TRBJ1-5; D remains ambiguous. V was trimmed by 0 bases and J by 6 bases, leaving 9 bases between them. The length of the CDR3 is 14 residues. Germline loops: CDR1 MNHEY, CDR2 SVGEGT. The CDR3 loop is CASSYSRGSQPQHF. CDR3 bases: TGTGCCAGCAGTTACTCCCGGGGAAGTCAGCCCCAGCATTTT.

The V and J genes are TRBV27 and TRBJ2-7; TRBD1 agrees at 7 bases. V trimming: 0 bases; J trimming: 2 bases; junction bases outside the gene matches: 4. Germline V gene lookup returns CDR1 MNHEY and CDR2 SMNVEV (reference sequence). This CDR3 spans 15 amino acids. Here the CDR3 reads CASSLSAGGTYEQYF. In DNA, the CDR3 is TGTGCCAGCAGTTTATCGGCAGGGGGTACCTACGAGCAGTACTTC.

This clone was recorded only once. J is TRBJ2-1 and V is TRBV6-1; 8 bases match TRBD2. This CDR3 contains 17 residues. V lost 2 bases to trimming and J lost 8 bases; unmatched junction nucleotides: 14. Germline CDR1 MNHNS, CDR2 SASEGT. CDR3 coding DNA: TGTGCCAGCAGTGAACCATGGCGGGGGGCCCTGCTTGATGAGCAGTTCTTC. The encoded protein is CASSEPWRGALLDEQFF.

This chain uses TRBV5-6 with TRBJ2-5, with TRBD1 identical over 11 bases. Germline-derived CDR1 and CDR2 are SGHDT and YYEEEE. This CDR3 region has 15 residues. The J segment lost 3 bases and the V segment lost 0 bases, leaving 1 base of the junction unmatched. CDR3 nucleotides: TGTGCCAGCAGCTTGGTGGGACAGGGGGAAGAGACCCAGTACTTC. This gives the protein CASSLVGQGEETQYF.

This chain uses TRBV5-1 with TRBJ2-3; D perhaps matches TRBD2 (6 bases). Trimming took off 6 bases at V and 3 bases at J, with 14 bases between the two ends. There are 14 residues in the CDR3. Per germline, CDR1 SGHRS and CDR2 YFSETQ. The CDR3 here is CASTLYAGTDTQYF. The CDR3, as DNA: TGCGCCAGCACCCTCTACGCGGGGACAGATACGCAGTATTTT.

This chain links TRBV7-6 with TRBJ1-2; D is perhaps TRBD1 (5 bases). Germline lookup yields CDR1 SGHVS and CDR2 FNYEAQ. Trimming took off 2 bases at V and 8 bases at J, with 9 bases between the two ends. The CDR3 is made up of 12 amino acids. The CDR3 reads CASSLLPGGYTF. The CDR3 DNA reads TGTGCCAGCAGCTTACTTCCAGGGGGCTACACCTTC.

This chain links TRBV18 with TRBJ2-7, with D possibly being TRBD1 (6 bases). The V end was cut by 3 bases, the J end by 5 bases, with 14 bases between. Germline CDR1 reads KGHSH; CDR2 reads LQKENI. This CDR3 has 14 amino acids. CDR3 coding DNA: TGTGCCAGCTCACCTACGGCAGGGGTGCACGAGCAGTACTTC. This gives the protein CASSPTAGVHEQYF.

This clone was recorded once. The V call is TRBV10-1, the J call TRBJ2-3; D uncertain. The CDR3 is 14 amino acids. Germline CDR1 reads WNHNN; CDR2 reads SYGVQD (reference sequence). Trimming took off 6 bases at V and 1 base at J, with 11 bases between the two ends. The CDR3 sequence is CASRSGHGTDTQYF. The CDR3 DNA sequence: TGCGCCAGCAGGAGTGGGCACGGCACAGATACGCAGTATTTT.

The V and J genes are TRBV7-2 and TRBJ2-7; D unclear. The CDR3 contains 13 residues. Per germline, CDR1 SGHTA and CDR2 FQGNSA. Trimming shortened V by 2 bases and J by 2 bases, and 7 bases separated the two germline ends. The CDR3 region has the DNA TGTGCCAGCAGCTTACAGGAAACCTACGAGCAGTACTTC. Residues: CASSLQETYEQYF. The full variable domain, its missing parts supplied by reference TRBV7-2 and TRBJ2-7, is GAGVSQSPSNKVTEKGKDVELRCDPISGHTALYWYRQSLGQGLEFLIYFQGNSAPDKSGLPSDRFSAERTGGSVSTLTIQRTQQEDSAVYLCASSLQETYEQYFGPGTRLTVT.

The rearrangement uses TRBV4-1 and TRBJ1-5; the D is unclear. CDR3 length equals 18 residues. Trimming removed 0 bases at V and 0 bases at J, with 15 bases between. Germline V CDR1 and CDR2: MGHRA, YSYEKL. CDR3 nucleotides: TGCGCCAGCAGCCAAGATCCGTGGGCAGGATATAGCAATCAGCCCCAGCATTTT. It translates to CASSQDPWAGYSNQPQHF.

For the CDR3, the DNA is TGTGCCAGTAATGATCGGCGGAATGGTAATTCACCCCTCCACTTT. This codes for CASNDRRNGNSPLHF. The gene calls are TRBV19 and TRBJ1-6; D ambiguous. Trimming stripped 7 bases from V and 6 bases from J, with 16 bases between. Germline loops: CDR1 LNHDA, CDR2 SQIVND (reference sequence). This CDR3 is 15 amino acids long.

The chain uses TRBV27 and TRBJ1-6; D might be TRBD1 (6 bases). Deletions cut 5 bases from V and 0 bases from J, with 14 bases between. This CDR3 has 17 amino acids. Germline assignment: CDR1 MNHEY and CDR2 SMNVEV (reference sequence). The CDR3 is CASSVSQGSSYNSPLHF. CDR3 DNA sequence: TGTGCCAGCAGTGTGTCACAGGGAAGCTCCTATAATTCACCCCTCCACTTT.

The chain links TRBV6-1 to TRBJ1-2, with D possibly being TRBD1 (5 bases). The CDR3 extends over 17 amino acids. Germline assignment: CDR1 MNHNS and CDR2 SASEGT. The V gene lost 2 bases and the J gene lost 4 bases, with 20 bases spanning the gap. As DNA, the CDR3 is TGTGCCAGCAGTGAATTAGGAACAGGCCGCTGGCGCTATGGCTACACCTTC. Protein sequence: CASSELGTGRWRYGYTF.